This passage covers 14 T cell receptor beta chains from one sample sequenced in a study of Ad26.COV2.S vaccination and SARS-CoV-2 variants. Treatment in this sample: some 20 received Ad26.COV2.S at low or high dose, single or two shots; 5 received placebo; per-sample allocation not given. Samples were taken on day 63 after the first vaccine or placebo injection. Produced via immunoSEQ multiplex PCR; TCRdb's table is partial and in-frame only. The sample includes about 250,000 clones, more than 75% of them seen just once. The specimen comprised peripheral blood, sampled in a trial of Ad26.COV2.S vaccine versus placebo. Receptors were obtained from a person between 18 and 60 years old who received the Ad26.COV2.S COVID-19 vaccine or a placebo.

This chain uses TRBV11-1 with TRBJ1-1, with a possible D match to TRBD1 (6 bases). CDR1 is SGHAT, CDR2 FQDESV, per germline (reference sequence). With 4 bases removed from V and 10 bases from J, the gap between germline ends came to 13 bases. The CDR3 covers 12 residues. In DNA form, the CDR3 reads TGTGCCAGCAGCTCCCTACAGGGATTAGCTTTCTTT. Translating it yields CASSSLQGLAFF.

The genes are TRBV15 and TRBJ1-6, with D hard to call. The CDR3 extends over 16 amino acids. Trimming left V 2 bases short and J 8 bases short, with 16 bases between. In germline, CDR1 is LNHNV, CDR2 YYDKDF (reference sequence). This CDR3 is CATSRFPRGSDSPLHF. The CDR3 DNA reads as TGTGCCACCAGCAGATTCCCTCGGGGTAGTGATTCACCCCTCCACTTT.

The rearrangement uses TRBV4-1 and TRBJ1-6; D possibly corresponds to TRBD1 (6 bases). Germline V lookup: CDR1 MGHRA, CDR2 YSYEKL. V was shortened by 6 bases and J by 9 bases, with 18 bases between the two germline ends. This CDR3 is 15 amino acids long. The CDR3 DNA reads as TGCGCCAGCAGACTCCGGACAGTGATAACTTCACCCCTCCACTTT. As protein: CASRLRTVITSPLHF.

This clone turned up a few times. V usage is TRBV2 and J usage is TRBJ1-2; possibly TRBD1 for D (5 bases). CDR1 is SNHLY and CDR2 is FYNNEI in the germline V gene. The V end was cut by 7 bases, the J end by 5 bases, with 26 bases between. This CDR3 spans 17 amino acids. CDR3 nucleotide sequence: TGTGCCAGCAAACGCCGGGACGCAGCACCAGGAGGGTATGGCTACACCTTC. Its protein product is CASKRRDAAPGGYGYTF. Complete variable domain (other parts from reference TRBV2 and TRBJ1-2): EPEVTQTPSHQVTQMGQEVILRCVPISNHLYFYWYRQILGQKVEFLVSFYNNEISEKSEIFDDQFSVERPDGSNFTLKIRSTKLEDSAMYFCASKRRDAAPGGYGYTFGSGTRLTVV.

This rearrangement joins TRBV4-1 to TRBJ1-1, with D unclear. Per germline, CDR1 MGHRA and CDR2 YSYEKL. V gave up 1 base and J gave up 5 bases, with 14 bases separating them. The CDR3 is made up of 15 amino acids. The CDR3 sequence: CASSQVTPRRTEAFF. DNA for the CDR3: TGCGCCAGCAGCCAAGTGACACCAAGGCGGACTGAAGCTTTCTTT.

The CDR3 DNA is TGTGCCAGTAGCCAGGAAGGGGTAGTTCAGCCCCAGCATTTT. This translates into CASSQEGVVQPQHF. V is TRBV19 and J is TRBJ1-5, with a tentative D call TRBD1 (5 bases). Germline CDR1 and CDR2: LNHDA and SQIVND (reference sequence). V lost 6 bases and J lost 6, with 15 bases in between. The CDR3 has 14 amino acids.

This chain connects TRBV3-1 (or the pseudogene TRBV3-2) to TRBJ2-1; perhaps TRBD2 as D (6 bases). Trimming removed 5 bases from V and 7 bases from J, with 21 bases in between. CDR3 length: 16 amino acids. Germline V lookup: CDR1 LGHDT, CDR2 YNNKEL (reference sequence). CDR3 nucleotides: TGTGCCAGCAGCGCTAGCCGCGGGACGTACGATAATGAGCAGTTCTTC. Translated, it gives CASSASRGTYDNEQFF.

DNA of the CDR3: TGTGCCAGCAGCTTAGGTGGTAGCGGGCGCCTAAGGGAGGGCGGGGAGCTGTTTTTT. As protein: CASSLGGSGRLREGGELFF. J is TRBJ2-2 and V is TRBV7-2; TRBD2 agrees at 7 bases. CDR1 SGHTA and CDR2 FQGNSA come from the germline V gene. This CDR3 has 19 amino acids. Trimming cost V 1 base and J 7 bases; bases outside gene matches: 18.

The chain employs TRBV6-4 and TRBJ1-3, with D possibly TRBD1 on 6 matching bases. CDR1 is MRHNA, CDR2 SNTAGT, per germline. The ends were cut back, 6 bases at V and 4 bases at J, with 19 bases in the middle. The CDR3 totals 16 residues. The CDR3 region has the DNA TGTGCCAGCAGCCCCCCACAGGGTCCGGAAGGAAACACCATATATTTT. Amino acid sequence: CASSPPQGPEGNTIYF.

V is TRBV5-1 and J is TRBJ2-1; maybe TRBD1 (5 bases). Trimming stripped 3 bases from V and 6 bases from J, with 16 bases between. This CDR3 is built from 15 residues. Germline V CDR1 and CDR2: SGHRS, YFSETQ. DNA for the CDR3: TGCGCCAGCAGCTCCTCCCTGGTTGGGGCCAATGAGCAGTTCTTC. This translates into CASSSSLVGANEQFF.

This clone occurred a few times. This may be a read error: a much more frequent sequence differs by one nucleotide. The chain carries TRBV5-1 and TRBJ1-5, with D maybe TRBD1 (5 bases). Germline loops: CDR1 SGHRS, CDR2 YFSETQ. This CDR3 contains 14 residues. The CDR3 region is CARSWGGGGQPQHF. DNA of the CDR3: TGCGCCCGCAGCTGGGGCGGGGGGGGACAGCCCCAGCATTTT.

CDR3 DNA: TGCGCCAGCAGCGCCGGGACCCAAATTAGCACAGATACGCAGTATTTT. Its translation is CASSAGTQISTDTQYF. The V call is TRBV5-1, the J call TRBJ2-3; D assignment may be TRBD1 or TRBD2 (5 bases each). Germline CDR1 and CDR2: SGHRS and YFSETQ. With 4 bases removed from V and 0 bases from J, the gap between germline ends came to 15 bases. The CDR3 contains 16 residues. The whole variable domain, filled in from reference TRBV5-1 and TRBJ2-3, reads KAGVTQTPRYLIKTRGQQVTLSCSPISGHRSVSWYQQTPGQGLQFLFEYFSETQRNKGNFPGRFSGRQFSNSRSEMNVSTLELGDSALYLCASSAGTQISTDTQYFGPGTRLTVL.

As concerns this clone: The sample holds other DNA sequences that translate to the same CDR3. The V call is TRBV7-2, the J call TRBJ1-1; possible D gene TRBD1, 5 bases. Between the trimmed V and J ends, which lost 2 bases and 1 base, there was a span of 8 bases. The CDR3 consists of 14 residues. CDR1 and CDR2 from the germline V gene are SGHTA and FQGNSA. The CDR3 nucleotides read TGTGCCAGCAGCTTATTGGGGGGGAACACTGAAGCTTTCTTT. Protein: CASSLLGGNTEAFF.

This clone has a single count. The J gene is TRBJ1-2, the V gene TRBV9; no firm D call. V gave up 4 bases and J gave up 0 bases, with 10 bases separating them. There are 14 residues in the CDR3. Germline V CDR1 and CDR2: SGDLS, YYNGEE. The CDR3 loop is CASSPDVTNYGYTF. CDR3 nucleotides: TGTGCCAGCAGCCCTGATGTCACTAACTATGGCTACACCTTC.